The source of this TCR beta chain is a study of shared clonotypes between healthy human individuals (dated by TCRdb to about 2020). At the level of the whole study: The cohort comprised a couple of women and a few men aged 18 to 49 years. Blood TCR repertoires of about five healthy adults were deeply sequenced to estimate repertoire size and the extent of clonotype sharing between individuals. For each donor, CD4 naive and CD4 memory were each run on three plates, CD8 naive on two plates, and CD8 memory on one plate. Different laboratories and diverse techniques were used to prepare libraries and sequence TCR repertoires, to increase sequencing depth and limit assay-specific biases. Leukapheresis yielded between about 0.85 and 10 billion PBMCs per donor. Points the paper makes about the study in general: When a handful of donors were compared, the shared fraction of clonotypes was 5% to 6.5% for naive CD4, more than 3% for naive CD8, about 2.4% for memory CD4, and around 0.4% for memory CD8. Naive subsets generally had larger estimated clonotype richness than memory subsets did. Based on pairwise subsampling, the degree of clonotype sharing among donors was expected to be affected by sequencing depth. Sampling was restricted to blood, and TCR repertoires in tissue are likely to differ from TCR repertoires in blood. Rarefaction of sorted-subset datasets indicated incomplete sequencing despite the large sequencing depth. Because the study included only a small number of donors, the genetic and exposure-history diversity represented was limited. Clonotypes shared by all four sorted-subset donors showed higher generation probabilities than non-shared clonotypes.

Concerning this clone: It lacks a known antigen. Qualities for individual bases were not recorded, and no much larger clone is one base off.

Using the deep immunoSEQ assay, TCR CDR3 regions were amplified from genomic DNA by multiplex PCR. For each cell subset, the extracted genomic DNA was distributed evenly across all wells of several immunoSEQ 96-well plates, and each plate served as one replicate. Each replicate PCR for sorted subsets received approximately 220 ng genomic DNA, equal to some 32,000 T cell genomes. Purified libraries were measured with a Qubit 3.0 fluorometer, size-checked on a Bioanalyzer 2100, and measured again with the KAPA Library Quantification kit. A separate single-read 150-cycle Illumina NextSeq 550 flow cell was used to sequence each immunoSEQ 96-well plate. Per the authors' processing: The immunoSEQ output contained only junctional sequences without quality scores, so filtering could not match that applied to full-length reads. To assign V/J genes and CDR3, sequences were annotated using PyIR, a Python wrapper for IgBLAST v1.9, with IMGT germline references. Reads with weak V/J assignments (E-value above 1e-6), missing CDR3, stop codons, out-of-frame junctions, or ambiguous translated residues were removed. A V3J clonotype was defined by an identical inferred V gene, J gene, and CDR3 amino acid sequence. Percentage overlap between repertoires was calculated by dividing the number of shared unique clonotypes by the size of the smaller repertoire. Three approaches were used to assess repertoire richness: RTK rarefaction, the Chao1 estimator, and Recon v2.1 estimates of unobserved clonotypes. OLGA was used to compute generation probabilities for all TCRbeta clonotypes that the gDNA method yielded from several donors. TCRdb holds this immuneACCESS table with in-frame rearrangements only. Some clones are missing; in checked studies, unresolved V genes explain under half, and the rest has no known cause. V and J calls and clone size come straight from that table; D and trimming were deduced from the DNA. The sample table holds 2,100,000 or so clones, of which roughly 95% were seen once. The ten top clones hold 0.1% to 0.15% of the sample.

The junction carries 15 bases between V and J, which are trimmed by 6 bases and 1 base respectively. The CDR3 runs 15 residues from the cysteine to the phenylalanine. Only the CDR3 part of the read is kept: 45 bases, read in frame from the first base. From a lookup of the germline V gene, CDR1 and CDR2 are KGHSH and LQKENI. Healthy HIV-negative adults with no recently reported acute infections or vaccinations were included as donors. Every donor was a Caucasian adult living in Nashville, Tennessee, USA. CD4+ T cells were enriched by magnetic negative selection; naive cells were then positively selected on CD45RA, and the negative fraction formed the memory subset. Blood was collected by leukapheresis, and PBMCs were isolated by Ficoll-Histopaque density gradient centrifugation and then cryopreserved in liquid nitrogen vapor phase. Analytical flow cytometry was used to check the purity and quantity of each magnetically sorted T cell population. Each sorted fraction had its genomic DNA isolated and then quantified by UV absorbance on a Nanodrop 2000c.

Sequenced input: naive CD4+ T cells sorted from blood. Sample cell subset or site, as interpreted from the label and publication: CD45RA+ positively selected. This chain is built from TRBV18 and TRBJ1-1, with TRBD1 as a weak D call on 6 bases. The receptor was derived from a man younger than 30 in good health. Here is the DNA: TGTGCCAGCTCGCCTATACAGGGAACGAACACTGAAGCTTTCTTT. It is translated as CASSPIQGTNTEAFF.